This T cell receptor (beta chain) was obtained from a study of blood T cell repertoires in COVID-19. Looking at the study overall: The United States, Italy and Spain were the sources of the acute and convalescent COVID-19 samples. T cells, B-cell-depleted T cells, or PBMCs supplied cDNA or gDNA.

Original data processing: The authors estimated nucleated cell counts from reference gene primer amplification. Using immunoSEQ multiplex PCR, the repertoire was profiled, and TCRdb retains in-frame clones only, with some absent. Clone size and V and J calls were adopted from that table, with D and trimming inferred from the DNA. The sample has a few hundred thousand clones; 85% are singletons. The material sequenced was peripheral blood. This TCR derives from a woman under 30 with acute or convalescent COVID-19.

For the CDR3, the DNA is TGTGCCAGCAGCCAAGCGAGCTCGACCGGGGAGCTGTTTTTT. It translates to CASSQASSTGELFF. The gene calls are TRBV4-2 and TRBJ2-2; D gene unclear. The V end was cut by 1 base, the J end by 5 bases, with 8 bases between. Germline V gene data show CDR1 as LGHNA and CDR2 as YNFKEQ. This CDR3 contains 14 residues.